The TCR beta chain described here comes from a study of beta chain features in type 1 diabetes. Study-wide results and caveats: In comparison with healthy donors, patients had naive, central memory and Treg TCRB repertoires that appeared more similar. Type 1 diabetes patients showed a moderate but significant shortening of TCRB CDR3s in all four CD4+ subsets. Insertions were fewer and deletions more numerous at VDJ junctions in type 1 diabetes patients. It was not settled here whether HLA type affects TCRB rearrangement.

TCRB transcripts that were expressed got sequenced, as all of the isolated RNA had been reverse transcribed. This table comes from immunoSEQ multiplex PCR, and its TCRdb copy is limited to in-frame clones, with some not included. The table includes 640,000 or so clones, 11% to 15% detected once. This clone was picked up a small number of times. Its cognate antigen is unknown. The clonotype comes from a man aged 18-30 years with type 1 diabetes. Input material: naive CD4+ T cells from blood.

CDR3 nucleotides: TGCAGCGTTAAAAGCCGGGTTGAAAAACTGTTTTTT. This encodes CSVKSRVEKLFF. The chain is built from TRBV29-1 and TRBJ1-4; D uncertain. This CDR3 has 12 residues. The germline V gene has CDR1 SQVTM and CDR2 ANQGSEA. The V and J ends lost 5 bases and 7 bases respectively, with 11 bases between them. Supplemented by reference TRBV29-1 and TRBJ1-4, the full variable domain reads SAVISQKPSRDICQRGTSLTIQCQVDSQVTMMFWYRQQPGQSLTLIATANQGSEATYESGFVIDKFPISRPNLTFSTLTVSNMSPEDSSIYLCSVKSRVEKLFFGSGTQLSVL.